This T cell receptor (beta chain) derives from a study of PD-1 blockade in classical Hodgkin lymphoma. Trimming took 0 bases from V and 8 from J, leaving 11 bases between them. Per germline, CDR1 SGHDN and CDR2 FVKESK. The CDR3 is 14 amino acids. Method: immunoSEQ multiplex PCR; TCRdb's copy keeps in-frame clones and lacks some. The sample has over 15,000 clones, around three fifths seen once. Patients all relapsed after autologous stem cell transplantation, and there was variation in brentuximab vedotin exposure. General study findings and limits: CD4+ TCR diversity, unlike CD8+, rose significantly by C4D1.

This clone has only a few counts. Its antigen is still unknown. The chain joins TRBV14 to TRBJ2-1; D uncertain. The sequencing used peripheral blood mononuclear cells (PBMCs), collected before the second cycle of nivolumab. The TCR comes from a human donor with classical Hodgkin lymphoma. CDR3 sequence (DNA): TGTGCCAGCAGCCAAGAATCTACTTACTATGAGCAGTTCTTC. It is translated as CASSQESTYYEQFF.